There are a few counts of the clone carrying this T cell receptor beta chain. Time point here: persistent/refractory GD, antithyroid drugs over 5 years with positive TRAb. Extracted RNA from PBMCs served as the source of the TCR library. EDTA tubes received around 9 milliliters of collected peripheral blood. The data were obtained in a study of regulatory T cells in long-lasting Graves disease. Germline V gene lookup returns CDR1 DFQATT and CDR2 SNEGSKA (reference sequence). Trimming shortened V by 6 bases and J by 2 bases, and 5 bases separated the two germline ends. The CDR3 is made up of 10 amino acids. TCR beta libraries were built with iRepertoire HTBI primers and Arm-PCR of CDR3 regions. Each CDR3 protein gets one entry after TCRdb re-called the multiplex PCR reads with MiXCR. The sample lists approximately 440,000 distinct CDR3 sequences; 23% were seen once.

This TCR derives from a female donor with Graves disease. The rearrangement joins TRBV20-1 to TRBJ2-7; D is unresolved. This specimen consisted of peripheral blood mononuclear cells (PBMCs), obtained when the disease was refractory, from a patient treated with antithyroid drugs. In nucleotides, the CDR3 is TGCAGTGCAATGACCTACGAGCAGTACTTC. Its translation: CSAMTYEQYF.